This TCR beta chain came from a study of shared clonotypes between healthy human individuals. Profiling relied on immunoSEQ multiplex PCR, and the TCRdb table lists in-frame clones only, not all of them. The sample lists roughly 570,000 clones; 98% were seen once. In this sample, this clone turned up once. Naivety among CD8 cells was defined by CD45RO negativity and positive CCR7 selection, thereby excluding terminally differentiated effector memory CD45RA+ cells. The specimen was naive CD8+ T cells sorted from blood. The clonotype originates from a man aged 25 to 40 in good health.

The CDR3 DNA sequence: TGCGCCAGCACAGCGCGAACCTCCTACGAGCAGTACTTC. It is translated as CASTARTSYEQYF. The chain uses TRBV5-1 and TRBJ2-7; D remains ambiguous. This CDR3 is built from 13 residues. Trimming took 6 bases from V and 0 from J, leaving 10 bases between them. CDR1 is SGHRS, CDR2 YFSETQ, per germline.